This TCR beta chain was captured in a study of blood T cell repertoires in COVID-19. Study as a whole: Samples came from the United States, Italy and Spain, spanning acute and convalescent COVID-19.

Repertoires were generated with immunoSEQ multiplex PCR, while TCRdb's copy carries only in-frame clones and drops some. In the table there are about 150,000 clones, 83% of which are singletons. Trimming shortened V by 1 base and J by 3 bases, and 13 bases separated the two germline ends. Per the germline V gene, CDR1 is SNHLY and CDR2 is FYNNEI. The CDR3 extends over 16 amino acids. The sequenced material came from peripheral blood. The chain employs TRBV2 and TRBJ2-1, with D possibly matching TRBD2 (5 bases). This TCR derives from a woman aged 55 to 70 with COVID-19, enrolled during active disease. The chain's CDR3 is CASSEGASPYYNEQFF. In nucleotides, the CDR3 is TGTGCCAGCAGTGAAGGGGCTAGCCCTTACTACAATGAGCAGTTCTTC.